This T cell receptor (beta chain) appears in the sequencing data of a study of shared clonotypes between healthy human individuals. Overall study findings and caveats: Naive subsets typically showed greater estimated richness than memory subsets. Clonotype sharing among donors likely depends on sequencing depth. Relative to their counterparts shared across all four donors, non-shared clonotypes exhibited diminished generation probabilities.

Note on this clone: Its specificity is not known.

J was trimmed by 3 bases and V by 3 bases; bases with no gene match: 10. This CDR3 is built from 17 residues. The germline V gene encodes CDR1 SGHDT and CDR2 YYEEEE. The authors' processing: ImmunoSEQ yielded junction-only sequences lacking quality scores, so filtering differed. TCRdb's table, derived via immunoSEQ multiplex PCR, lists solely in-frame clones and lacks some. V, J and clone size were drawn from that table, and D and trimming were deduced from the DNA. The sample consists of hundreds of thousands of clones, approximately 97% of them appearing once. The rearrangement uses TRBV5-6 and TRBJ2-4, with 9 positions matching TRBD2. The receptor comes from a woman under 40 in good health. The sample comprised naive CD4+ T cells sorted from blood. Specified subset: CD45RA+ positively selected. The CDR3 nucleotides read TGTGCCAGCAGCTCGGTGGCGGGAGGGTGGGGCAAAAACATTCAGTACTTC. Translating gives CASSSVAGGWGKNIQYF. Full variable domain (rest looked up from reference TRBV5-6 and TRBJ2-4): DAGVTQSPTHLIKTRGQQVTLRCSPKSGHDTVSWYQQALGQGPQFIFQYYEEEERQRGNFPDRFSGHQFPNYSSELNVNALLLGDSALYLCASSSVAGGWGKNIQYFGAGTRLSVL.